This TCR beta chain was sequenced for a study of T cell responses to AZD1222 COVID-19 vaccine listed by TCRdb under 2021. Turning to the overall study: Because spike-specific TCR depth and breadth did not differ between the two schedules, AZD1222 recipients who got a second dose at roughly 4 weeks were pooled with those who got a second dose at roughly 12 weeks. A total of 233 trial participants underwent TCR sequencing, of whom around 210 had received two doses of AZD1222 and roughly 26 had received two doses of the MenACWY control vaccine. Trial participants were enrolled by age into subgroups of 18-55, 56-69 and 70-plus years, and around 150, 28 and 57 TCR-sequenced participants, respectively, were included in these subgroups.

For this clone: Its antigen remains unidentified. No base-level quality is on record; no much larger clone is a single base apart.

Overall study results and their limits: In the small 56-69-year group, the increase in depth fell short of significance, most likely because of low power. Reportedly, close to half of the unique spike-specific TCRs recognized epitopes lying outside the regions that are mutated in the B.1.351 and B.1.1.7 variants. Spike-specific TCR breadth and depth rose significantly after two AZD1222 doses compared with day 0 and with MenACWY recipients. The vaccine-associated CD4 TCRs covered the entire spike protein, and the dominant responses fell in regions 160-218 and 743-854. Conclusions about previously exposed vaccinees were limited because only six or seven AZD1222 recipients were SARS-CoV-2 seropositive at baseline. Because no samples from the day 14 peak response were available, repertoires could be characterized only after the peak T cell response. Participants were mostly white British, with more females than males. The authors suggested clonal diversity may have been underestimated.

The CDR3 runs 14 residues from the cysteine to the phenylalanine. Of all the DNA, just the CDR3 is kept, 42 bases in frame from base 1. Sequences SGHDT (CDR1) and YYEEEE (CDR2) are obtained from the germline V gene. For this chain, trimming is 1 base at the V end and 6 bases at the J end, and the number of junction bases without a gene match is 4. The time point label, read with the paper, signifies: baseline before first vaccination. The vaccinee samples were drawn from two UK trials, COV001 and COV002, one of which was a single-blind randomized controlled phase 2/3 trial testing AZD1222 (ChAdOx1 nCoV-19) in healthy adults. Trial participant PBMC samples were collected at day 0 and day 28 after the second dose for TCRbeta chain sequencing. The CDR3 regions of human TCRbeta chains were analyzed by immunosequencing. The authors' pipeline ran thus. Repertoire TCRs were matched against a reference library of SARS-CoV-2-specific TCRs generated with the MIRA antigen-specificity platform. Breadth was defined as the fraction of unique TCRs that were SARS-CoV-2-associated, and depth was defined as the fraction of total T cells that were SARS-CoV-2-associated. Using the MIRA data, each spike-specific TCR was assigned both to the spike region to which the TCR was reactive and to a CD4 or CD8 class. Log10-transformed breadth and depth values were compared by one-way ANOVA with Sidak's multiple comparisons tests. TCRdb carries this immuneACCESS record with in-frame sequences only. Its versions omit some clonotypes, under half of them owing to an unresolved V gene in the studies checked, with the rest unexplained. V and J calls and clone size are those listed in that table; D and trimming were worked out from the DNA. Across this sample there are fewer than 130,000 clones, with 65% to 85% seen only once. The ten largest account for approximately 5% of the sample.

The chain couples TRBV5-6 to TRBJ1-1; the junction holds 9 bases that match TRBD1. Material: peripheral blood, obtained on day 0 of AZD1222 vaccination. The receptor was isolated from an adult in good health. The CDR3 protein sequence reads: CASSLRTGVPEAFF. The nucleotides are TGTGCCAGCAGCTTGAGGACAGGGGTACCTGAAGCTTTCTTT.